This T cell receptor (beta chain) was recovered during a study of blood T cell repertoires in COVID-19. Researchers sorted participants into cohorts using their self-reported clinical history. In the authors' methods: Using reference gene primer amplification, nucleated cell counts were estimated. Here immunoSEQ multiplex PCR was the method, and the copy in TCRdb shows in-frame clones only, minus some. V and J calls plus clone size are reproduced from that table; the DNA served to infer D and trimming. Of fewer than 500,000 clones detected, about 85% appear once; the ten largest clones hold 1.5% to 2%. Trimming took 8 bases from V and 1 from J, leaving 18 bases between them. CDR3 length: 15 residues. In germline, CDR1 is SGHRS, CDR2 YFSETQ.

The chain joins TRBV5-1 to TRBJ2-5, with D tentatively TRBD2 (5 bases). Material for sequencing was PBMCs or T cells enriched from blood (not recorded which). This clonotype originated in a woman between 18 and 29 years old with acute COVID-19. CDR3 nucleotides: TGCGCCAGTAAAACCGGGGTCGCACTCCAAGAGACCCAGTACTTC. This translates into CASKTGVALQETQYF.